The rows below give T cell receptor beta chains drawn from one sample of a study of blood T cell repertoires in COVID-19. The method was immunoSEQ multiplex PCR; TCRdb's version includes in-frame clones alone and lacks a portion of them. The sample records roughly 280,000 clones, roughly 85% being singletons. The sample comprised peripheral blood. The receptor set was obtained from a man aged 55 to 70 who had recovered from COVID-19. Each CDR3 is given with its conserved first and last residue. The D gene is left open where the match is weak. Only some rows state a clone size, as once, few, many or a class for expanded clones.

d_call,clone_size,v_call,j_call,cdr3_aa,cdr3_nt
TRBD1,.,TRBV11-3,TRBJ1-1,CASSSTGTGAFF,TGTGCCAGCAGCTCCACCGGGACAGGAGCTTTCTTT
.,.,TRBV27,TRBJ2-7,CASSLSNSKYEQYF,TGTGCCAGCAGTTTATCGAACAGTAAGTACGAGCAGTACTTC
.,few,TRBV5-1,TRBJ2-3,CASSLRGVRTDTQYF,TGCGCCAGCAGCTTGCGCGGGGTACGAACAGATACGCAGTATTTT
TRBD1,.,TRBV5-4,TRBJ2-5,CASSLGRDRGETQYF,TGTGCCAGCAGCTTGGGGAGAGACAGGGGGGAGACCCAGTACTTC
TRBD1,.,TRBV7-8,TRBJ1-3,CASSLAQGDREF,TGTGCCAGCAGCTTAGCGCAAGGGGACAGGGAATTT
.,.,TRBV15,TRBJ1-5,CATSFPGNQPQHF,TGTGCCACCAGCTTCCCGGGCAATCAGCCCCAGCATTTT
.,.,TRBV6-1,TRBJ2-7,CASSEARQRVYEQYF,TGTGCCAGCAGTGAAGCCAGACAGAGAGTGTACGAGCAGTACTTC
.,.,TRBV11-2,TRBJ2-2,CASRRQATGELFF,TGTGCCAGCAGGCGCCAGGCCACCGGGGAGCTGTTTTTT
.,.,TRBV3-1/TRBV3-2,TRBJ1-6,CASTGTIGSYNSPLHF,TGTGCCAGCACCGGGACAATAGGCTCCTATAATTCACCCCTCCACTTT
.,.,TRBV24-1,TRBJ2-2,CATGHESTGELFF,TGTGCCACCGGACATGAAAGCACCGGGGAGCTGTTTTTT